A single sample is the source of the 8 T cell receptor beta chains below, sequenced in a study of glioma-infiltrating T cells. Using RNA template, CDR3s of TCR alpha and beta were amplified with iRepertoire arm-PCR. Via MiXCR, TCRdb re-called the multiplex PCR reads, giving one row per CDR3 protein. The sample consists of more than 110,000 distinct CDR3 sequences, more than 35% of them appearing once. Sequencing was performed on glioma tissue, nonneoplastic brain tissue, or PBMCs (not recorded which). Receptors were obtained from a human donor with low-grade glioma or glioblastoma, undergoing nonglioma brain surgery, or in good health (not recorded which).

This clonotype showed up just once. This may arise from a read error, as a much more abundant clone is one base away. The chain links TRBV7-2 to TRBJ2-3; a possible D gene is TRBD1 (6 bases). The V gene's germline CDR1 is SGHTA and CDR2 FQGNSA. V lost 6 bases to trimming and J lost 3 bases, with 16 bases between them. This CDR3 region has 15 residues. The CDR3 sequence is CASRLQGRGTDTQYF. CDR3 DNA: TGTGCCAGCAGATTACAGGGCCGCGGAACAGATACGCAGTATTTT. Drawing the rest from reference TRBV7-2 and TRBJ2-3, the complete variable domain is GAGVSQSPSNKVTEKGKDVELRCDPISGHTALYWYRQSLGQGLEFLIYFQGNSAPDKSGLPSDRFSAERTGGSVSTLTIQRTQQEDSAVYLCASRLQGRGTDTQYFGPGTRLTVL.

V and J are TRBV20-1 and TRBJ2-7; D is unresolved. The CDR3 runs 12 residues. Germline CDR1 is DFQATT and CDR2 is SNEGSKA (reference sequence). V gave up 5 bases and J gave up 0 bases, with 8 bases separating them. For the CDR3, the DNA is TGCAGTGCTCCGACCGCCTCCTACGAGCAGTACTTC. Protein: CSAPTASYEQYF.

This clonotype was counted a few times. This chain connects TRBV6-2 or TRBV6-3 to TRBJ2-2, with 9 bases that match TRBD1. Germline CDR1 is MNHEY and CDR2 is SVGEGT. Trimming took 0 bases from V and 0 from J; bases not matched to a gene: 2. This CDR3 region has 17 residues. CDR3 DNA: TGTGCCAGCAGTTACTCGCGGGACAGGGCGAACACCGGGGAGCTGTTTTTT. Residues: CASSYSRDRANTGELFF.

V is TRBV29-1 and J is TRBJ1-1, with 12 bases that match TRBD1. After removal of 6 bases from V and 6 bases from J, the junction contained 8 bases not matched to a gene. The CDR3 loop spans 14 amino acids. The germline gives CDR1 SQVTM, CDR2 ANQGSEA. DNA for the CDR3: TGCAGCGTGTTGGGGACAGGGGGCGAGGCTGAAGCTTTCTTT. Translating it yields CSVLGTGGEAEAFF. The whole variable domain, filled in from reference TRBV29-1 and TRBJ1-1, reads SAVISQKPSRDICQRGTSLTIQCQVDSQVTMMFWYRQQPGQSLTLIATANQGSEATYESGFVIDKFPISRPNLTFSTLTVSNMSPEDSSIYLCSVLGTGGEAEAFFGQGTRLTVV.

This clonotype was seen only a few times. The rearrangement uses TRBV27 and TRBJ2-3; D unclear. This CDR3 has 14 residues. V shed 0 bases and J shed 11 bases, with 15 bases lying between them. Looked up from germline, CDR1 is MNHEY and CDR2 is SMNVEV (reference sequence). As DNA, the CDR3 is TGTGCCAGCAGTTTATCGGACCCTAATGTTATGCAGTATTTT. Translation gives CASSLSDPNVMQYF.

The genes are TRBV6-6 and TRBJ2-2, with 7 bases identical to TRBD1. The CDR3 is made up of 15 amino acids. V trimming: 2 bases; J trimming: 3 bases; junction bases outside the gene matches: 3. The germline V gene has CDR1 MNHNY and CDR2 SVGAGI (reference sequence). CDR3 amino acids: CASSYTDRDTGELFF. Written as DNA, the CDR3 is TGTGCCAGCAGTTACACCGACAGGGACACCGGGGAGCTGTTTTTT.

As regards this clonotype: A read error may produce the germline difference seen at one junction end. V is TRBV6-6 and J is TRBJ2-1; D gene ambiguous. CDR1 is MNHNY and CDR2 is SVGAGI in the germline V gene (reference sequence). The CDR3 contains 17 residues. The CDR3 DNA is TGTGCCAGCAGTTACTCCTCAGGCGCGAGCTCCTACAATGAGCAGCTCTTC. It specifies CASSYSSGASSYNEQLF.

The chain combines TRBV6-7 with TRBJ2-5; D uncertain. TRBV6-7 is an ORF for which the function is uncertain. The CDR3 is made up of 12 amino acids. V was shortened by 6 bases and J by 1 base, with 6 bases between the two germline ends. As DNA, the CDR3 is TGTGCCAGCAGCGGATCCCAAGAGACCCAGTACTTC. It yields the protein CASSGSQETQYF.